This entry lists 25 T cell receptor beta chains sequenced from one sample in a study of shared clonotypes between healthy human individuals. The naive CD8 subset, CD45RO-negative cells positively selected for CCR7, excluded terminally differentiated effector memory CD45RA+ cells. The protocol was immunoSEQ multiplex PCR, while the TCRdb copy is restricted to in-frame clones and leaves out a portion. The data contain roughly 550,000 clones, 95% of them singletons. Sequenced material: naive CD8+ T cells sorted from blood. The receptors stem from a woman aged 30 to 39 in good health.

The genes are TRBV9 and TRBJ2-3; possibly TRBD1 for D (6 bases). Trimming took off 2 bases at V and 4 bases at J, with 17 bases between the two ends. The CDR3 has 16 amino acids. Germline CDR1 is SGDLS and CDR2 is YYNGEE. CDR3 sequence: CASSVALGGVPDTQYF. CDR3 DNA: TGTGCCAGCAGCGTCGCGTTAGGGGGAGTACCAGATACGCAGTATTTT.

The rearrangement uses TRBV7-3 and TRBJ2-7; 8 bases agree with TRBD2. With 1 base clipped from V and 4 bases from J, the junction kept 21 bases outside the gene matches. This CDR3 contains 20 residues. Germline values: CDR1 SGHTA, CDR2 FQGTGA. The CDR3 bases are TGTGCCAGCAGCTTAATAAAGGCAAGGAAAAGCGGGAGAGGGGAGTACGAGCAGTACTTC. It encodes CASSLIKARKSGRGEYEQYF.

The genes are TRBV28 and TRBJ1-2, with 8 bases fitting TRBD1. The CDR3 totals 15 residues. Germline lookup yields CDR1 MDHEN and CDR2 SYDVKM. Trimming cost V 3 bases and J 3 bases; bases outside gene matches: 6. This chain's CDR3 is CASSLMYRGDYGYTF. The DNA for the CDR3 is TGTGCCAGCAGTTTGATGTACAGGGGGGACTATGGCTACACCTTC.

The chain has TRBV15 and TRBJ1-5; a weak D match, TRBD1 (6 bases). V dropped 0 bases and J dropped 1 base, with 16 bases sitting between them. CDR3 length: 18 residues. Germline values: CDR1 LNHNV, CDR2 YYDKDF (reference sequence). As DNA, the CDR3 is TGTGCCACCAGCAGAGATTTCGGCGCAGGGGTGAGCAATCAGCCCCAGCATTTT. Protein product: CATSRDFGAGVSNQPQHF.

V and J are TRBV28 and TRBJ1-5, with 7 bases that match TRBD1. V lost 3 bases and J lost 0; bases outside the gene matches: 14. Germline V gene lookup returns CDR1 MDHEN and CDR2 SYDVKM. The CDR3 contains 19 residues. The CDR3 reads CASSFPLQGPESSNQPQHF. The CDR3 nucleotides read TGTGCCAGCAGTTTCCCCCTACAGGGGCCGGAGAGTAGCAATCAGCCCCAGCATTTT.

In the case of this clone: The sample carries other DNA sequences with the same CDR3. CDR3 protein: CASSQVRVETQYF. The DNA of the CDR3 is TGCGCCAGCAGCCAAGTCAGGGTAGAGACCCAGTACTTC. The V and J genes are TRBV4-1 and TRBJ2-5; D is possibly TRBD1 (5 bases). The V gene's germline CDR1 is MGHRA and CDR2 YSYEKL. V gave up 1 base and J gave up 4 bases, with 7 bases separating them. The CDR3 has 13 residues.

The chain combines TRBV7-2 with TRBJ2-6; D unresolved. In germline, CDR1 is SGHTA, CDR2 FQGNSA. The CDR3 covers 18 residues. V was cut by 1 base and J by 2 bases, with 15 bases left in between. CDR3 nucleotides: TGTGCCAGCAGCTTAGAGGCCCGCGTGCTGCCTGGGGCCAACGTCCTGACTTTC. It encodes CASSLEARVLPGANVLTF. The entire variable domain, with the rest obtained from reference TRBV7-2 and TRBJ2-6, is as follows: GAGVSQSPSNKVTEKGKDVELRCDPISGHTALYWYRQSLGQGLEFLIYFQGNSAPDKSGLPSDRFSAERTGGSVSTLTIQRTQQEDSAVYLCASSLEARVLPGANVLTFGAGSRLTVL.

This chain links TRBV6-6 with TRBJ2-2, with D tentatively TRBD2 (6 bases). Trimming shortened V by 5 bases and J by 7 bases, and 11 bases separated the two germline ends. The germline gives CDR1 MNHNY, CDR2 SVGAGI (reference sequence). There are 13 residues in the CDR3. The CDR3 nucleotides are TGTGCCAGCAGTACCCCGGGGGACGGGGAGCTGTTTTTT. It yields the protein CASSTPGDGELFF.

The chain employs TRBV19 and TRBJ2-1; no reliable D call. The CDR3 spans 12 residues. Between the trimmed V and J ends, which lost 8 bases and 5 bases, there was a span of 10 bases. Germline CDR1 reads LNHDA; CDR2 reads SQIVND (reference sequence). CDR3 nucleotide sequence: TGTGCCAGTGCCGCACGGAACAATGAGCAGTTCTTC. Its protein is CASAARNNEQFF.

The genes are TRBV28 and TRBJ2-2; maybe TRBD1 (5 bases). Germline lookup yields CDR1 MDHEN and CDR2 SYDVKM. The V and J ends lost 1 base and 4 bases respectively, with 7 bases between them. The CDR3 totals 14 residues. CDR3 amino acids: CASSLYRSTGELFF. The DNA for the CDR3 is TGTGCCAGCAGTTTATACAGGTCCACCGGGGAGCTGTTTTTT.

The chain joins TRBV7-7 to TRBJ2-1, with TRBD2 matching 7 bases. Germline loops: CDR1 SSHAT, CDR2 FNYEAQ (reference sequence). The ends lost 4 bases at V and 14 bases at J; junction bases unmatched: 11. CDR3 length: 13 residues. CDR3 sequence (DNA): TGTGCCAGCAGCTCGACCGAGGCGCGGGAGAAGTTCTTC. Protein: CASSSTEAREKFF.

V and J are TRBV27 and TRBJ1-6; 8 nucleotides agree with TRBD1. Germline V gene lookup returns CDR1 MNHEY and CDR2 SMNVEV (reference sequence). The CDR3 loop spans 15 amino acids. V trimming: 3 bases; J trimming: 7 bases; junction bases outside the gene matches: 5. DNA for the CDR3: TGTGCCAGCAGTTTCGGGACAGGCGGAAATTCACCCCTCCACTTT. Protein sequence: CASSFGTGGNSPLHF.

This chain joins TRBV19 and TRBJ1-5, with D unresolved. This CDR3 contains 12 residues. Trimming took 5 bases from V and 7 from J, leaving 9 bases between them. In germline, CDR1 is LNHDA, CDR2 SQIVND (reference sequence). CDR3 residues: CASSWAEQPQHF. In DNA, the CDR3 is TGTGCCAGTAGTTGGGCCGAACAGCCCCAGCATTTT.

A note on this clone: Other nucleotide sequences from this sample produce the same CDR3. J is TRBJ2-7 and V is TRBV4-1; TRBD2 matches 7 bases. The V and J ends lost 1 base and 4 bases, in that order; junction bases with no gene match: 1. Germline V gives CDR1 MGHRA, CDR2 YSYEKL. The CDR3 consists of 13 residues. The CDR3 loop is CASSQGAGYEQYF. The CDR3 DNA reads as TGCGCCAGCAGCCAAGGAGCGGGGTACGAGCAGTACTTC.

The CDR3 region has the DNA TGTGCCAGCAGCCCCACGGTTAGCTCCTACGAGCAGTACTTC. Its protein product is CASSPTVSSYEQYF. This chain connects TRBV5-4 to TRBJ2-7; no firm D call. V lost 4 bases to trimming and J lost 0 bases, with 11 bases between them. The germline V gene encodes CDR1 SGHNT and CDR2 YYREEE (reference sequence). This CDR3 has 14 residues.

This chain connects TRBV7-6 to TRBJ2-5, with 8 positions matching TRBD1. Germline CDR1 SGHVS, CDR2 FNYEAQ. The CDR3 spans 17 residues. The J segment lost 5 bases and the V segment lost 0 bases, leaving 11 bases of the junction unmatched. CDR3 residues: CASSLALPGQGRETQYF. CDR3 nucleotide sequence: TGTGCCAGCAGCTTAGCGCTCCCCGGACAGGGCAGGGAGACCCAGTACTTC.

The gene calls are TRBV7-8 and TRBJ2-7; 9 nucleotides align to TRBD2. Germline V lookup: CDR1 SGHVS, CDR2 FQNEAQ. This CDR3 has 15 amino acids. The trim removed 2 bases at V and 1 base at J, leaving 3 bases unmatched. The CDR3: CASSLLAGTSYEQYF. CDR3 sequence (DNA): TGTGCCAGCAGCTTACTAGCGGGGACTTCCTACGAGCAGTACTTC. The complete variable domain, with remaining parts taken from reference TRBV7-8 and TRBJ2-7, reads GAGVSQSPRYKVAKRGQDVALRCDPISGHVSLFWYQQALGQGPEFLTYFQNEAQLDKSGLPSDRFFAERPEGSVSTLKIQRTQQEDSAVYLCASSLLAGTSYEQYFGPGTRLTVT.

The chain is built from TRBV15 and TRBJ2-1; the D gene is possibly TRBD2 (6 bases). Germline CDR1 is LNHNV and CDR2 is YYDKDF (reference sequence). The CDR3 is 17 amino acids. V lost 2 bases and J 1 base, leaving 15 bases between the germline ends. The CDR3 DNA sequence: TGTGCCACCAGCAGACGTAGCGGCACCTTATCCTACAATGAGCAGTTCTTC. Amino acid sequence: CATSRRSGTLSYNEQFF.

Note on this clone: This sequence may be a read error, since a much larger clone differs from it by one base. The sample contains more than one DNA sequence encoding this CDR3. The chain employs TRBV11-2 and TRBJ2-7; D is unclear. The CDR3 is 11 residues long. Germline-derived CDR1 and CDR2 are SGHAT and FQNNGV. V gave up 0 bases and J gave up 3 bases, with 0 bases separating them. CDR3 DNA sequence: TGTGCCAGCAGCTTAGACTACGAGCAGTACTTC. This translates into CASSLDYEQYF. Full variable domain (rest looked up from reference TRBV11-2 and TRBJ2-7): EAGVAQSPRYKIIEKRQSVAFWCNPISGHATLYWYQQILGQGPKLLIQFQNNGVVDDSQLPKDRFSAERLKGVDSTLKIQPAKLEDSAVYLCASSLDYEQYFGPGTRLTVT.

This chain uses TRBV29-1 with TRBJ2-7; 10 bases are shared with TRBD2. This CDR3 contains 13 residues. Losses at the gene ends were 4 bases for V and 3 bases for J; bases not matched to a gene: 3. Looked up from germline, CDR1 is SQVTM and CDR2 is ANQGSEA. CDR3 nucleotides: TGCAGCGTTGGTCTAGCGGGAGACTACGAGCAGTACTTC. Protein sequence: CSVGLAGDYEQYF.

The V call is TRBV27, the J call TRBJ2-1; the match to TRBD2 covers 8 bases. V trimming: 1 base; J trimming: 5 bases; junction bases outside the gene matches: 7. The CDR3 spans 16 residues. Germline CDR1 is MNHEY and CDR2 is SMNVEV (reference sequence). In DNA form, the CDR3 reads TGTGCCAGCAGTTTATTTTCCGCGGGGGGTCACAATGAGCAGTTCTTC. This encodes CASSLFSAGGHNEQFF.

The chain links TRBV5-1 to TRBJ2-2, with no clear D. V lost 8 bases and J 2 bases, leaving 16 bases between the germline ends. CDR1 and CDR2 (germline): SGHRS, YFSETQ. The CDR3 totals 15 residues. The CDR3 region is CARTPSGNNTGELFF. In DNA form, the CDR3 reads TGCGCCAGGACGCCTTCCGGTAATAACACCGGGGAGCTGTTTTTT. The variable domain in full, completed from reference TRBV5-1 and TRBJ2-2, reads KAGVTQTPRYLIKTRGQQVTLSCSPISGHRSVSWYQQTPGQGLQFLFEYFSETQRNKGNFPGRFSGRQFSNSRSEMNVSTLELGDSALYLCARTPSGNNTGELFFGEGSRLTVL.

The rearrangement joins TRBV5-4 to TRBJ1-1; 8 bases agree with TRBD1. This CDR3 spans 15 amino acids. Germline V lookup: CDR1 SGHNT, CDR2 YYREEE (reference sequence). V shed 2 bases and J 0 bases; nucleotides not matched to a gene: 3. This CDR3 reads CASSLKDRVNTEAFF. For the CDR3, the DNA is TGTGCCAGCAGCTTAAAGGACAGGGTGAACACTGAAGCTTTCTTT. The whole variable domain, filled in from reference TRBV5-4 and TRBJ1-1, reads ETGVTQSPTHLIKTRGQQVTLRCSSQSGHNTVSWYQQALGQGPQFIFQYYREEENGRGNFPPRFSGLQFPNYSSELNVNALELDDSALYLCASSLKDRVNTEAFFGQGTRLTVV.

The chain couples TRBV9 to TRBJ1-2, with TRBD1 matching 7 bases. Germline CDR1 and CDR2: SGDLS and YYNGEE. This CDR3 spans 12 amino acids. With 3 bases clipped from V and 8 bases from J, the junction kept 4 bases outside the gene matches. The CDR3 is CASSGDRAGYTF. In DNA form, the CDR3 reads TGTGCCAGCAGCGGCGACAGGGCAGGCTACACCTTC. The complete variable domain, with remaining parts taken from reference TRBV9 and TRBJ1-2, reads DSGVTQTPKHLITATGQRVTLRCSPRSGDLSVYWYQQSLDQGLQFLIQYYNGEERAKGNILERFSAQQFPDLHSELNLSSLELGDSALYFCASSGDRAGYTFGSGTRLTVV.

The J gene is TRBJ2-3, the V gene TRBV2; tentative D call: TRBD1 (8 bases). V lost 4 bases to trimming and J lost 1 base, with 12 bases between them. The CDR3 is 15 residues long. Germline-derived CDR1 and CDR2 are SNHLY and FYNNEI. Here the CDR3 reads CASSATGGGTDTQYF. DNA of the CDR3: TGTGCCAGCAGTGCCACAGGGGGGGGCACAGATACGCAGTATTTT.